The source of this TCR beta chain is a study of PD-1 blockade in classical Hodgkin lymphoma. Trimming removed 2 bases from V and 2 bases from J, with 9 bases in between. The CDR3 runs to 14 residues. Germline loops: CDR1 MNHEY, CDR2 SVGAGI. Every patient experienced relapse after autologous stem cell transplantation, and brentuximab vedotin exposure varied. Points on this clone: Its antigen is not known.

Profiling relied on immunoSEQ multiplex PCR, and the TCRdb table lists in-frame clones only, not all of them. The sample records about 17,000 clones, 65% being singletons. Study-level results: Unlike CD8+ TCR diversity, which did not rise significantly by C4D1, CD4+ TCR diversity did. Complete responders had baseline diversity similar to newly diagnosed patients.

The origin of this receptor is a human donor with classical Hodgkin lymphoma. The chain combines TRBV6-5 with TRBJ1-1, with D possibly matching TRBD1 (6 bases). Sequenced material: peripheral blood mononuclear cells (PBMCs), taken before the second cycle of nivolumab. CDR3 in amino acids: CASSYGGINTEAFF. The CDR3 DNA follows: TGTGCCAGCAGTTACGGGGGCATAAACACTGAAGCTTTCTTT.